Below, 30 T cell receptor beta chains from the same sample are listed, as sequenced in a study of T cell responses to AZD1222 COVID-19 vaccine. Sequenced by immunoSEQ multiplex PCR; TCRdb stores in-frame clones only, minus some. The table includes tens of thousands of clones, around 85% detected once. The material sequenced was peripheral blood, taken on day 0 of AZD1222 vaccination. These TCRs come from an adult in good health.

This clone was seen more than once but under ten times. The genes are TRBV19 and TRBJ2-1; D unclear. CDR3 size: 12 residues. Looked up from germline, CDR1 is LNHDA and CDR2 is SQIVND (reference sequence). V was cut by 4 bases and J by 8 bases, with 9 bases left in between. CDR3 nucleotides: TGTGCCAGTAGTACCGACTTATATGAGCAGTTCTTC. It yields the protein CASSTDLYEQFF.

This clone was seen once. The chain links TRBV3-1 (or the pseudogene TRBV3-2) to TRBJ2-7; the D gene is possibly TRBD2 (6 bases). CDR1 is LGHDT, CDR2 YNNKEL, per germline (reference sequence). V was shortened by 1 base and J by 2 bases, with 6 bases between the two germline ends. This CDR3 comprises 13 residues. The CDR3 DNA reads TGTGCCAGCAGCCAAGGGACTACCTACGAGCAGTACTTC. It specifies CASSQGTTYEQYF.

The rearrangement uses TRBV30 and TRBJ1-5, with 9 bases identical to TRBD1. This CDR3 has 14 residues. Looked up from germline, CDR1 is GTSNPN and CDR2 is SVGIG (reference sequence). V lost 2 bases and J lost 6; bases outside the gene matches: 5. The CDR3 DNA sequence: TGTGCCTGGAGTCCCGGGACAGGGCCTCAGCCCCAGCATTTT. Protein product: CAWSPGTGPQPQHF.

Only one count was recorded for this clone. The rearrangement joins TRBV28 to TRBJ2-3; D may correspond to TRBD1 or TRBD2 (5 bases each). Trimming cost V 3 bases and J 5 bases, with 9 bases left between them. Looked up from germline, CDR1 is MDHEN and CDR2 is SYDVKM. This CDR3 has 13 amino acids. The CDR3 sequence: CASSFKGRDTQYF. CDR3 nucleotides: TGTGCCAGCAGTTTTAAGGGGAGAGATACGCAGTATTTT.

This sequence joins TRBV29-1 and TRBJ2-7, with 8 nucleotides matching TRBD1. The V and J ends lost 1 base and 6 bases, in that order; junction bases with no gene match: 8. Germline CDR1 and CDR2: SQVTM and ANQGSEA. The CDR3 is made up of 14 amino acids. The CDR3 here is CSVEGGTGLGEQYF. The DNA for the CDR3 is TGCAGCGTTGAAGGAGGGACAGGTTTGGGCGAGCAGTACTTC.

V gene TRBV27 combines with J gene TRBJ2-2; D is ambiguous. The ends were cut back, 6 bases at V and 4 bases at J, with 12 bases in the middle. This CDR3 has 14 residues. Germline V gene data show CDR1 as MNHEY and CDR2 as SMNVEV (reference sequence). The CDR3: CASSTYVGTGELFF. In DNA, the CDR3 is TGTGCCAGCAGCACCTACGTAGGCACCGGGGAGCTGTTTTTT.

The CDR3 region is CASSRDGRGQNTEAFF. The CDR3 DNA sequence: TGTGCCAGCAGCCGTGATGGAAGGGGCCAGAACACTGAAGCTTTCTTT. The chain is built from TRBV7-9 and TRBJ1-1, with D possibly being TRBD1 (5 bases). The CDR3 covers 16 residues. Germline loops: CDR1 SEHNR, CDR2 FQNEAQ (reference sequence). Trimming shortened V by 5 bases and J by 1 base, and 17 bases separated the two germline ends.

This clone is a singleton in its sample. The V and J genes are TRBV5-1 and TRBJ1-6; D is ambiguous. Germline CDR1 and CDR2: SGHRS and YFSETQ. The CDR3 is made up of 15 amino acids. V lost 4 bases to trimming and J lost 9 bases, with 17 bases between them. CDR3 region: CASSPKNAKGSPLHF. For the CDR3, the DNA is TGCGCCAGCAGCCCAAAGAATGCAAAAGGTTCACCCCTCCACTTT. Drawing the rest from reference TRBV5-1 and TRBJ1-6, the complete variable domain is KAGVTQTPRYLIKTRGQQVTLSCSPISGHRSVSWYQQTPGQGLQFLFEYFSETQRNKGNFPGRFSGRQFSNSRSEMNVSTLELGDSALYLCASSPKNAKGSPLHFGNGTRLTVT.

The chain links TRBV4-3 to TRBJ2-2; D uncertain. V lost 1 base to trimming and J lost 5 bases, with 11 bases between them. The CDR3 covers 15 residues. From germline, CDR1 is LGHNA and CDR2 YSLEER. The CDR3 loop reads CASSQVGLRTGELFF. The CDR3 coding sequence is TGCGCCAGCAGCCAAGTGGGGTTGCGGACCGGGGAGCTGTTTTTT.

V gene TRBV4-2 combines with J gene TRBJ1-4; D is possibly TRBD1 (5 bases). CDR3 length: 15 amino acids. Trimming removed 0 bases from V and 4 bases from J, with 9 bases in between. The germline V gene encodes CDR1 LGHNA and CDR2 YNFKEQ. The CDR3 DNA is TGTGCCAGCAGCCAAGATGGTCAGGGTAATGAAAAACTGTTTTTT. Translated: CASSQDGQGNEKLFF.

V is TRBV5-4 and J is TRBJ2-1; 10 bases are shared with TRBD2. The V gene's germline CDR1 is SGHNT and CDR2 YYREEE (reference sequence). The junction had 7 bases not matched to a gene; V was cut back by 0 bases and J by 4 bases. The CDR3 consists of 17 residues. CDR3 DNA sequence: TGTGCCAGCAGCTTGGGGGCCCCTAGCGGGGGATACAATGAGCAGTTCTTC. It codes for CASSLGAPSGGYNEQFF. Using reference TRBV5-4 and TRBJ2-1 for the parts outside the CDR3, the full variable domain is ETGVTQSPTHLIKTRGQQVTLRCSSQSGHNTVSWYQQALGQGPQFIFQYYREEENGRGNFPPRFSGLQFPNYSSELNVNALELDDSALYLCASSLGAPSGGYNEQFFGPGTRLTVL.

The gene calls are TRBV19 and TRBJ1-4, with 7 bases that match TRBD1. V shed 1 base and J 4 bases; nucleotides not matched to a gene: 6. This CDR3 spans 16 amino acids. Germline values: CDR1 LNHDA, CDR2 SQIVND (reference sequence). CDR3 DNA sequence: TGTGCCAGTAGTATAGGCCTGGACAGGCTTAATGAAAAACTGTTTTTT. It specifies CASSIGLDRLNEKLFF.

This chain links TRBV4-2 with TRBJ1-1; possibly TRBD1 for D (6 bases). Looked up from germline, CDR1 is LGHNA and CDR2 is YNFKEQ. CDR3 length: 13 residues. V shed 1 base and J shed 7 bases, with 10 bases lying between them. The CDR3 DNA is TGTGCCAGCAGCCAAGGGGACACCCTTGAAGCTTTCTTT. This encodes CASSQGDTLEAFF.

The chain combines TRBV10-2 with TRBJ1-1, with D perhaps TRBD1 (5 bases). The CDR3 has 15 residues. CDR1 is WSHSY and CDR2 is SAAADI in the germline V gene. Between the trimmed V and J ends, which lost 3 bases and 3 bases, there was a span of 14 bases. The DNA of the CDR3 is TGCGCCAGCAGTGATCCGAGGGGTCGGGACACTGAAGCTTTCTTT. The encoded protein is CASSDPRGRDTEAFF.

The V gene is TRBV7-2, the J gene TRBJ1-1; weak D call: TRBD1 (6 bases). V was clipped by 5 bases and J by 7 bases, with 11 bases between them. CDR1 SGHTA and CDR2 FQGNSA come from the germline V gene. The CDR3 covers 12 residues. DNA of the CDR3: TGTGCCAGCAGCCTACAGGGTCGTGAAGCTTTCTTT. It specifies CASSLQGREAFF.

V gene TRBV6-1 combines with J gene TRBJ1-3; 7 bases agree with TRBD1. The V segment lost 3 bases and the J segment 4 bases; nucleotides outside the gene matches: 6. The length of the CDR3 is 15 residues. CDR1 is MNHNS, CDR2 SASEGT, per germline. The CDR3: CASSDLDRVGNTIYF. CDR3 nucleotides: TGTGCCAGCAGTGACCTTGACAGGGTGGGAAACACCATATATTTT.

The gene calls are TRBV27 and TRBJ1-5, with D unresolved. Germline V CDR1 and CDR2: MNHEY, SMNVEV (reference sequence). The CDR3 is made up of 13 amino acids. V gave up 5 bases and J gave up 9 bases, with 14 bases separating them. CDR3 nucleotides: TGTGCCAGCAGTAACGAGGCGGATCTGCCCCAGCATTTT. Its translation: CASSNEADLPQHF.

V usage is TRBV27 and J usage is TRBJ2-3; perhaps TRBD2 as D (5 bases). The CDR3 consists of 13 residues. Deletions cut 6 bases from V and 2 bases from J, with 9 bases between. Germline CDR1 reads MNHEY; CDR2 reads SMNVEV (reference sequence). Written as DNA, the CDR3 is TGTGCCAGCAGGCCCGGGAACACAGATACGCAGTATTTT. Its protein product is CASRPGNTDTQYF.

This chain connects TRBV29-1 to TRBJ1-4; perhaps TRBD1 as D (6 bases). Germline lookup yields CDR1 SQVTM and CDR2 ANQGSEA. The length of the CDR3 is 13 residues. Trimming stripped 5 bases from V and 13 bases from J, with 20 bases between. The CDR3 reads CSVKFGQTKGLFF. DNA for the CDR3: TGCAGCGTTAAGTTTGGACAGACCAAGGGACTGTTTTTT.

The genes are TRBV4-2 and TRBJ2-1; possibly TRBD1 for D (5 bases). CDR3 length equals 16 residues. The ends were cut back, 0 bases at V and 4 bases at J, with 13 bases in the middle. Per the germline V gene, CDR1 is LGHNA and CDR2 is YNFKEQ. The CDR3 DNA reads TGTGCCAGCAGCCAAGAAGGGGCTAGGGGTTACAATGAGCAGTTCTTC. Translating gives CASSQEGARGYNEQFF.

The CDR3 loop is CASRGTGVYEQYF. In nucleotides, the CDR3 is TGTGCCAGCAGGGGGACAGGTGTTTACGAGCAGTACTTC. The chain joins TRBV6-5 to TRBJ2-7, with TRBD1 identical over 8 bases. Looked up from germline, CDR1 is MNHEY and CDR2 is SVGAGI. V shed 6 bases, J shed 4 bases, and the junction held 5 bases outside the gene matches. The CDR3 contains 13 residues.

This clone was counted a single time. The V call is TRBV27, the J call TRBJ1-1; D perhaps matches TRBD1 (5 bases). This CDR3 spans 12 amino acids. Trimming took off 2 bases at V and 9 bases at J, with 10 bases between the two ends. Germline assignment: CDR1 MNHEY and CDR2 SMNVEV (reference sequence). The CDR3 reads CASSLPGTQAFF. CDR3 bases: TGTGCCAGCAGTTTACCCGGGACGCAAGCTTTCTTT.

The chain is built from TRBV9 and TRBJ2-3; 7 bases fit TRBD2. Germline CDR1 reads SGDLS; CDR2 reads YYNGEE. This CDR3 contains 16 residues. Germline trimming cut 4 bases from V and 6 bases from J; bases unmatched to any gene: 14. The CDR3: CASSIQGSGTPDTQYF. CDR3 DNA: TGTGCCAGCAGCATTCAAGGCAGCGGGACCCCCGATACGCAGTATTTT.

J is TRBJ1-6 and V is TRBV6-2 or TRBV6-3; TRBD1 matches 7 bases. This CDR3 contains 17 residues. With V trimmed by 2 bases and J by 1 base, 5 bases remained unmatched. The germline gives CDR1 MNHEY, CDR2 SVGEGT. CDR3: CASSYHRGGSYNSPLHF. In DNA form, the CDR3 reads TGTGCCAGCAGTTACCACAGGGGAGGATCCTATAATTCACCCCTCCACTTT.

The CDR3 sequence is CASSLERASYEQYF. DNA of the CDR3: TGCGCCAGCAGCTTGGAGAGAGCTTCCTACGAGCAGTACTTC. This sequence joins TRBV5-1 and TRBJ2-7, with D hard to call. The V end was cut by 0 bases, the J end by 1 base, with 8 bases between. The CDR3 consists of 14 residues. CDR1 SGHRS and CDR2 YFSETQ come from the germline V gene.

This chain uses TRBV9 with TRBJ1-3; D is unresolved. V was cut by 4 bases and J by 0 bases, with 14 bases left in between. The CDR3 sequence is 16 residues long. Germline V gives CDR1 SGDLS, CDR2 YYNGEE. This CDR3 reads CASSPQAGSSGNTIYF. The DNA for the CDR3 is TGTGCCAGCAGCCCCCAGGCCGGTAGCTCTGGAAACACCATATATTTT.

The chain combines TRBV6-5 with TRBJ1-1; D might be TRBD1 (5 bases). This CDR3 is 13 amino acids long. Trimming took off 1 base at V and 4 bases at J, with 7 bases between the two ends. Germline CDR1 MNHEY, CDR2 SVGAGI. CDR3 sequence (DNA): TGTGCCAGCAGTTACTTGGGGGGCACTGAAGCTTTCTTT. Protein: CASSYLGGTEAFF.

The V gene is TRBV7-3, the J gene TRBJ1-2; TRBD1 agrees at 10 bases. This CDR3 is 16 amino acids long. Germline V lookup: CDR1 SGHTA, CDR2 FQGTGA. The ends lost 5 bases at V and 7 bases at J; junction bases unmatched: 13. Written as DNA, the CDR3 is TGTGCCAGCAGCCGCCCGGGACAGGGGATATTGTTTGGCTACACCTTC. It translates to CASSRPGQGILFGYTF.

The chain uses TRBV4-2 and TRBJ2-1; TRBD2 matches 7 bases. The CDR3 loop spans 16 amino acids. V gave up 6 bases and J gave up 3 bases; unmatched junction bases: 11. Germline lookup yields CDR1 LGHNA and CDR2 YNFKEQ. The CDR3 DNA follows: TGTGCCAGCAGTCGCGGTGGCGGGGGAGTCTACAATGAGCAGTTCTTC. Translated: CASSRGGGGVYNEQFF.

This chain uses TRBV30 with TRBJ2-1; D is unresolved. The V gene lost 0 bases and the J gene lost 7 bases, with 10 bases spanning the gap. This CDR3 has 13 amino acids. Germline CDR1 and CDR2: GTSNPN and SVGIG (reference sequence). This CDR3 is CAWSVQFQNEQFF. CDR3 coding DNA: TGTGCCTGGAGTGTACAGTTCCAGAATGAGCAGTTCTTC.